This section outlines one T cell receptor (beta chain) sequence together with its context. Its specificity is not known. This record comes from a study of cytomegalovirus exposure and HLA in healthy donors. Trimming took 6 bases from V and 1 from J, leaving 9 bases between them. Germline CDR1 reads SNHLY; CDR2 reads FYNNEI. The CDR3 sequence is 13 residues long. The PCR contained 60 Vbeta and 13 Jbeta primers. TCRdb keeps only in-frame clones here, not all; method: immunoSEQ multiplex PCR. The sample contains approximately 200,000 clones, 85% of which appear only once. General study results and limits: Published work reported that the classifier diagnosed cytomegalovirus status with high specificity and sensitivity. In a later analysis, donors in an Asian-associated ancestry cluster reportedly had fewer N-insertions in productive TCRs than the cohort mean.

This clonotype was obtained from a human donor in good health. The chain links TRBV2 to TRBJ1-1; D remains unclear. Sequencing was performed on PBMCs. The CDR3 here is CASSLGWNTEAFF. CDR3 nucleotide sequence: TGTGCCAGCAGCCTCGGTTGGAACACTGAAGCTTTCTTT.